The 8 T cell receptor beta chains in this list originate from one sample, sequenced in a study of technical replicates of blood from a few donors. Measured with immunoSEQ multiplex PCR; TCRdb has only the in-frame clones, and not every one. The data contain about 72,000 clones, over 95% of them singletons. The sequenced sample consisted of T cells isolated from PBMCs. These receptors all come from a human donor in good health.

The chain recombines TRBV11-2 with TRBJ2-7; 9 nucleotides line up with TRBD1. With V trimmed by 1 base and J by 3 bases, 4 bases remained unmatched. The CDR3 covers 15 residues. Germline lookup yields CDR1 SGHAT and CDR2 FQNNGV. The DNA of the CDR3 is TGTGCCAGCAGCTTAGGCAGGACAGGGGACTACGAGCAGTACTTC. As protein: CASSLGRTGDYEQYF.

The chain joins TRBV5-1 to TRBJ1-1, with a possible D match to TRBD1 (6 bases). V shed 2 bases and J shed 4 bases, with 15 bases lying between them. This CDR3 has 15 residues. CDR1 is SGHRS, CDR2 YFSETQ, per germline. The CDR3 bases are TGCGCCAGCAGCTTAGACAGGTTCGAAGGCACTGAAGCTTTCTTT. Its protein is CASSLDRFEGTEAFF. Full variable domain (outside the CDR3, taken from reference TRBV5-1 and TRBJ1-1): KAGVTQTPRYLIKTRGQQVTLSCSPISGHRSVSWYQQTPGQGLQFLFEYFSETQRNKGNFPGRFSGRQFSNSRSEMNVSTLELGDSALYLCASSLDRFEGTEAFFGQGTRLTVV.

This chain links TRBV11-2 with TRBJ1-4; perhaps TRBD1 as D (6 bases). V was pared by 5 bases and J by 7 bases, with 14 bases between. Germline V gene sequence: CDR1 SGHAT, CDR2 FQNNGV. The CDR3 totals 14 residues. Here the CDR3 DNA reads TGTGCCAGCAGCGCCTCACAAGGGGGTGAAAAACTGTTTTTT. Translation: CASSASQGGEKLFF.

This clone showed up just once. CDR3 sequence reads: CASSVGGGGEKLFF. As DNA, the CDR3 is TGTGCCAGCAGCGTAGGAGGGGGGGGTGAAAAACTGTTTTTT. This chain links TRBV9 with TRBJ1-4, with D perhaps matching TRBD1 (6 bases). Trimming cost V 0 bases and J 7 bases, with 10 bases left between them. The germline V gene encodes CDR1 SGDLS and CDR2 YYNGEE. The CDR3 sequence is 14 residues long.

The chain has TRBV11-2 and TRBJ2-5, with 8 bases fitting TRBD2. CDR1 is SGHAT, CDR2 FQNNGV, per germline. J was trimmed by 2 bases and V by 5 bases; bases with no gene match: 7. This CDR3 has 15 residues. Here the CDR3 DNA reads TGTGCCAGCAGCCTGCCCCCTAGCGGGCAAGAGACCCAGTACTTC. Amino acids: CASSLPPSGQETQYF.

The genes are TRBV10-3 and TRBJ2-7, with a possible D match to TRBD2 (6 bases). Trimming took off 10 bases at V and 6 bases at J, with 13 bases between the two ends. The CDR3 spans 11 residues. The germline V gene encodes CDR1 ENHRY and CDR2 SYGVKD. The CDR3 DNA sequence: TGTGCCACGCTACAGACTAGCGAGCAGTACTTC. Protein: CATLQTSEQYF.

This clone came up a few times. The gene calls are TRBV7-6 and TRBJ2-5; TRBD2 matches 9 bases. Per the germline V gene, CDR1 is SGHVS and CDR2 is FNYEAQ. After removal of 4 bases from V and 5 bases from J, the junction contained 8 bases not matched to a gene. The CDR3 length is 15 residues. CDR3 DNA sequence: TGTGCCAGCAGCTCCCCTGCGGGGGGGCTGGAGACCCAGTACTTC. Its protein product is CASSSPAGGLETQYF.

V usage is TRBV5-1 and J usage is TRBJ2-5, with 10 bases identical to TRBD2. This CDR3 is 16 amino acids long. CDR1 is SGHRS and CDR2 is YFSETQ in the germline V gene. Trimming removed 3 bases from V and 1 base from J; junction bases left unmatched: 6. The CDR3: CASSWVAGGAQETQYF. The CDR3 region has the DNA TGCGCCAGCAGCTGGGTAGCGGGGGGAGCCCAAGAGACCCAGTACTTC. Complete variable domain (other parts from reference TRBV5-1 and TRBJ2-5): KAGVTQTPRYLIKTRGQQVTLSCSPISGHRSVSWYQQTPGQGLQFLFEYFSETQRNKGNFPGRFSGRQFSNSRSEMNVSTLELGDSALYLCASSWVAGGAQETQYFGPGTRLLVL.